This T cell receptor beta chain emerged from a study of cytomegalovirus exposure and HLA in healthy donors. The overall study: Earlier, 117 million unique TCR beta sequences were recovered from approximately 200 million T cells by an analysis. Genotyping of 398 donors showed that 80% to 90% belonged to the Caucasian-associated ancestry cluster.

The CDR3 sequence is 15 residues long. V shed 2 bases and J shed 4 bases, with 12 bases lying between them. Germline V lookup: CDR1 MGHRA, CDR2 YSYEKL. The study sampled nominally healthy donors, though unrecorded immune exposures were likely. PCR primers comprised 60 Vbeta and 13 Jbeta primers. Using immunoSEQ multiplex PCR, the repertoire was profiled, and TCRdb retains in-frame clones only, with some absent. The repertoire includes about 170,000 clones, around 80% of them detected once, and approximately 2% sits in the top ten. Sequencing input: PBMCs. The genes are TRBV4-1 and TRBJ1-5; D is possibly TRBD1 (5 bases). This clonotype originated in a woman in her 30s in good health and CMV-seropositive. The CDR3, as DNA: TGCGCCAGCAGCCAATCACCACAGGAGAATCAGCCCCAGCATTTT. It encodes CASSQSPQENQPQHF.